The clone carrying this TCR beta chain has at least ten counts. Its antigen is undetermined. As part of library construction, unique molecular identifiers were attached to individual cDNA molecules. TCRdb reprocessed the 5' RACE reads with MiXCR, giving one entry per CDR3 protein. The sample has about 35,000 distinct CDR3 sequences, about 6.3% seen once. The CDR3 runs 15 residues. Germline-derived CDR1 and CDR2 are DFQATT and SNEGSKA (reference sequence). Losses at the gene ends were 1 base for V and 6 bases for J; bases not matched to a gene: 9. These data come from a study of early T cells in non-severe SARS-CoV-2 infection. In the study overall: Sequencing was performed on bulk RNA from unsorted whole blood, leaving chains unpaired. Broader study findings: Using VDJdb, the matching emphasized anti-spike CD8 responses while missing private and CD4 specificities.

This clonotype originated in an adult who was a healthcare worker with PCR-confirmed SARS-CoV-2 infection or an uninfected control (not recorded which). The sample consisted of whole blood. J is TRBJ2-1 and V is TRBV20-1; TRBD2 aligns across 7 bases. CDR3 in DNA: TGCAGTGCTAGAGCTCTAGCGGAAGTTGGCAATGAGCAGTTCTTC. This sequence encodes CSARALAEVGNEQFF.